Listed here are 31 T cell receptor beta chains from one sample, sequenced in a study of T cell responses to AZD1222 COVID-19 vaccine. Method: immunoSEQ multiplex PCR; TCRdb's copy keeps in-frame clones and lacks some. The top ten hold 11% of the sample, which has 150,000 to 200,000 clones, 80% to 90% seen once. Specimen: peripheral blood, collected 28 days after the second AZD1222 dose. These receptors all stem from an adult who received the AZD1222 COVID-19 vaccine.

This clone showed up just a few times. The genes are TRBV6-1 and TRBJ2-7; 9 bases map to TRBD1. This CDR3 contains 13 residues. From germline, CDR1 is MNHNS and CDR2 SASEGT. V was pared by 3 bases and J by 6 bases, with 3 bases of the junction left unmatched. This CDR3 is CASSEDRGSEQYF. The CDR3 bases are TGTGCCAGCAGTGAGGACAGGGGCTCCGAGCAGTACTTC.

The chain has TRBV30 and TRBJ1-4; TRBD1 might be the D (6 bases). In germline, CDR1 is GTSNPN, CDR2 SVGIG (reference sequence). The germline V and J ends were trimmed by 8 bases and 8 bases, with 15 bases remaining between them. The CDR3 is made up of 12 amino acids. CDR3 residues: CATGPGAEKLFF. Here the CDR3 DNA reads TGTGCCACCGGTCCAGGGGCGGAAAAACTGTTTTTT.

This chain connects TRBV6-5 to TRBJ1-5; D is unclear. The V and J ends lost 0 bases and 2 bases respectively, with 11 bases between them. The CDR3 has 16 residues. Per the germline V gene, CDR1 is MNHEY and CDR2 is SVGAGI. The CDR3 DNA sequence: TGTGCCAGCAGTTACTCCGGAGGATGGGGCAATCAGCCCCAGCATTTT. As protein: CASSYSGGWGNQPQHF.

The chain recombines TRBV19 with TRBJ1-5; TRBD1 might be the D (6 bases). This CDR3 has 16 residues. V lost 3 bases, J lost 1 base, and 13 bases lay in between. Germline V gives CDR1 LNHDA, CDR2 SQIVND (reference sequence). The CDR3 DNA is TGTGCCAGTAGTATCCAATCCCAGGGGAGCAATCAGCCCCAGCATTTT. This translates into CASSIQSQGSNQPQHF.

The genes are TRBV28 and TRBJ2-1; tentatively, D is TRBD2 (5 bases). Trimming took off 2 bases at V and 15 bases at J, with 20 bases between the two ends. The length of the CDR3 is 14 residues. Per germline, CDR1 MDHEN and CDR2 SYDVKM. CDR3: CASSLGPPALGSFF. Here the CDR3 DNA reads TGTGCCAGCAGTTTAGGTCCCCCCGCACTAGGGTCGTTCTTC.

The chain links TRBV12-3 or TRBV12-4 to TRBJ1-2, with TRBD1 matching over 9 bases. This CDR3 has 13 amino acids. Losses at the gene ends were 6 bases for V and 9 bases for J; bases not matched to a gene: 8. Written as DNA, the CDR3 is TGTGCCAGCAGCTACCGGGACAGGGTTAGCTACACCTTC. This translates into CASSYRDRVSYTF.

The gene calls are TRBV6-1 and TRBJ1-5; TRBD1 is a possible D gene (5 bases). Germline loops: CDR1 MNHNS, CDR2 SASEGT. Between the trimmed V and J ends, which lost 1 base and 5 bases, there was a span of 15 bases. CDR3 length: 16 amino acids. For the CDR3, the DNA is TGTGCCAGCAGTGAAGTCCCGAGGGGTCGGCATCAGCCCCAGCATTTT. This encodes CASSEVPRGRHQPQHF.

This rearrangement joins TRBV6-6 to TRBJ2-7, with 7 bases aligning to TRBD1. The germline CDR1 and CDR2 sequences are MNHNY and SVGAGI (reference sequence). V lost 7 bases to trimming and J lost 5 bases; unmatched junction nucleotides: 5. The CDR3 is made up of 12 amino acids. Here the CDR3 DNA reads TGTGCCAGCACACACAGGGGCGACGAGCAGTACTTC. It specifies CASTHRGDEQYF.

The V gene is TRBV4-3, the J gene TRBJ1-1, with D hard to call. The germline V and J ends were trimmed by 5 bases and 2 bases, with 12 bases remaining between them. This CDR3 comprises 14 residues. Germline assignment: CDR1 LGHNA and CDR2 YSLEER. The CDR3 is CASSIRTVNTEAFF. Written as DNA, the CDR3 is TGCGCCAGCAGCATCCGGACGGTTAACACTGAAGCTTTCTTT.

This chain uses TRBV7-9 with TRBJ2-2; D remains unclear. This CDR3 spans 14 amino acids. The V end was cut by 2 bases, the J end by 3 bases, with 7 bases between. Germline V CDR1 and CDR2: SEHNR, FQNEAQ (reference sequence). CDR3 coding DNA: TGTGCCAGCAGCTTATTTCCCCACACCGGGGAGCTGTTTTTT. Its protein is CASSLFPHTGELFF. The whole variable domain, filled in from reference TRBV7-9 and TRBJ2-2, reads DTGVSQNPRHKITKRGQNVTFRCDPISEHNRLYWYRQTLGQGPEFLTYFQNEAQLEKSRLLSDRFSAERPKGSFSTLEIQRTEQGDSAMYLCASSLFPHTGELFFGEGSRLTVL.

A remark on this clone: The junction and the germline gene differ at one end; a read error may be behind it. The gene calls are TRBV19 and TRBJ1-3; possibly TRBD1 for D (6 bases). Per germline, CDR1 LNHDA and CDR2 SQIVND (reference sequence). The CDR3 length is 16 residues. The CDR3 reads CASSSGRGAVGDTIYF. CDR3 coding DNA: TGTGCCAGTAGTAGCGGCAGGGGCGCGGTTGGAGACACCATATATTTT.

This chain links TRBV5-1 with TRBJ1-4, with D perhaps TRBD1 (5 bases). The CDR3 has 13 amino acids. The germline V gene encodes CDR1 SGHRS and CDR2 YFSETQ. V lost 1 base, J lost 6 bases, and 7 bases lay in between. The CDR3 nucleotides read TGCGCCAGCAGCTTGCAGGGAGATGAAAAACTGTTTTTT. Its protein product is CASSLQGDEKLFF.

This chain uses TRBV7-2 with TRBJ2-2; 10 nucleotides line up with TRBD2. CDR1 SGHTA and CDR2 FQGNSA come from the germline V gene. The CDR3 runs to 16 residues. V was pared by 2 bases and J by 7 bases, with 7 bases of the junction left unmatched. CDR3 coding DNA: TGTGCCAGCAGCTTATCACTAGCGGGGTTGGGCGGGGAGCTGTTTTTT. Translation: CASSLSLAGLGGELFF.

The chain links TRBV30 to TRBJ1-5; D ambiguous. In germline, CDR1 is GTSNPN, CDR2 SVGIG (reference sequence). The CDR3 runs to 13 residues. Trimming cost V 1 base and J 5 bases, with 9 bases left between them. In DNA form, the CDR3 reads TGTGCCTGGAGTGGAGGGAGGGATCAGCCCCAGCATTTT. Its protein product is CAWSGGRDQPQHF.

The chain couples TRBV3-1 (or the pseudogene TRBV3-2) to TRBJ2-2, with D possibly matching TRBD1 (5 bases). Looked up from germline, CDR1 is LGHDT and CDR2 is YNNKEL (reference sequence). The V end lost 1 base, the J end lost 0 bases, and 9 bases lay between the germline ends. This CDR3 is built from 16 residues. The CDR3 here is CASSQVAGSNTGELFF. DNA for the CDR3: TGTGCCAGCAGCCAAGTGGCAGGGTCGAACACCGGGGAGCTGTTTTTT.

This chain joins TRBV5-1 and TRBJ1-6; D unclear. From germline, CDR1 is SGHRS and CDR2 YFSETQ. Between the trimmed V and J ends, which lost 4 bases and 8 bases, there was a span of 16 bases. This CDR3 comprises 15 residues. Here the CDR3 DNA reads TGCGCCAGCAGCCCGGAAGGCCGAGAATATTCACCCCTCCACTTT. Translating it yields CASSPEGREYSPLHF.

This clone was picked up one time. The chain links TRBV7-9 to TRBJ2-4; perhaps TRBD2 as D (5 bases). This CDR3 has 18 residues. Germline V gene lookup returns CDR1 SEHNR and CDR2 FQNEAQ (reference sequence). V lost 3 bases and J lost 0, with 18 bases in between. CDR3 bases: TGTGCCAGCAGCTTCGGGGTCGGAAAGGAAGTAGCCAAAAACATTCAGTACTTC. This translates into CASSFGVGKEVAKNIQYF.

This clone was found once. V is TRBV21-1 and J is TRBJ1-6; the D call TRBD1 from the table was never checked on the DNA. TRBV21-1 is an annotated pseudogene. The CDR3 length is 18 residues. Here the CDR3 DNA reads TGTGCCAGCAGCGAACAAAACCCTCAACAGGGATCGTATTCACCCCTCCACTTT. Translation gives CASSEQNPQQGSYSPLHF.

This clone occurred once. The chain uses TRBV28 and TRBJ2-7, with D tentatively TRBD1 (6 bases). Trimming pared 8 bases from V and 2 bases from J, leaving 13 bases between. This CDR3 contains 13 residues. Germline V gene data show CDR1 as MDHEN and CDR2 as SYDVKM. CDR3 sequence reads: CASRLQGTYEQYF. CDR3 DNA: TGTGCCAGCCGCCTACAGGGTACCTACGAGCAGTACTTC.

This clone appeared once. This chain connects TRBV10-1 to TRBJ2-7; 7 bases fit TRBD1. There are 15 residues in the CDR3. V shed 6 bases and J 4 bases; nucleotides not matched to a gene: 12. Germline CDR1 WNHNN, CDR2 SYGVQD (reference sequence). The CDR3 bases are TGCGCCAGCAGGACCAGGGTAGGGGGCCTGTACGAGCAGTACTTC. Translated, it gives CASRTRVGGLYEQYF.

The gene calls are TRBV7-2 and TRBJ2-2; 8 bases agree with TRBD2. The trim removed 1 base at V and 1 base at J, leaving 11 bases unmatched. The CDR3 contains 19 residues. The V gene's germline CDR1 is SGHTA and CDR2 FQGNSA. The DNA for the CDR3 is TGTGCCAGCAGCTTAGAGGGCCTATCGGGGGGGCTGAACACCGGGGAGCTGTTTTTT. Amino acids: CASSLEGLSGGLNTGELFF.

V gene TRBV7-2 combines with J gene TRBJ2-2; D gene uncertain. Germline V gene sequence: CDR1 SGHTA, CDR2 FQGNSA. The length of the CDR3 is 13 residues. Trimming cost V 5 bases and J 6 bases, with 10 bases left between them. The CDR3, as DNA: TGTGCCAGCAGCCCGTTCCGTCCCGGGGAGCTGTTTTTT. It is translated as CASSPFRPGELFF.

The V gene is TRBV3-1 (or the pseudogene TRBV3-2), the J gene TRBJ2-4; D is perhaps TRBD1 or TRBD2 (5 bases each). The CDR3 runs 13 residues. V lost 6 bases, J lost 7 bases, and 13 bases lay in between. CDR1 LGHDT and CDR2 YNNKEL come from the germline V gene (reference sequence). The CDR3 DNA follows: TGTGCCAGCAGAGGGACGCCCTCCAACATTCAGTACTTC. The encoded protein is CASRGTPSNIQYF.

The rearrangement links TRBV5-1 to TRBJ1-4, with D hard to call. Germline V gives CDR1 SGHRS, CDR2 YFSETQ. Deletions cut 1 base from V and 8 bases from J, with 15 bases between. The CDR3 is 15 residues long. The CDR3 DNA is TGCGCCAGCAGCTTGAGAACCTCACCGGGGGAAAAACTGTTTTTT. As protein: CASSLRTSPGEKLFF.

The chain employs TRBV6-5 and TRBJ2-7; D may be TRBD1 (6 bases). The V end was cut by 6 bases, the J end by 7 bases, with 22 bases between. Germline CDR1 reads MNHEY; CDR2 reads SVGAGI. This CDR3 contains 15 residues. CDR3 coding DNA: TGTGCCAGCAGCAAGGCCTGGGGGCCCGAGGGGGAGCAGTACTTC. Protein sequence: CASSKAWGPEGEQYF.

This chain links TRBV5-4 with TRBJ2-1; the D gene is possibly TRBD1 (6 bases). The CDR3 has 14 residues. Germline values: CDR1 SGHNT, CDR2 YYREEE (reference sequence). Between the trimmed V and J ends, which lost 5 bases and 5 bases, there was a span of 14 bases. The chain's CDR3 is CASSQGSLNNEQFF. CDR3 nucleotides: TGTGCCAGCAGTCAGGGGAGTCTAAACAATGAGCAGTTCTTC.

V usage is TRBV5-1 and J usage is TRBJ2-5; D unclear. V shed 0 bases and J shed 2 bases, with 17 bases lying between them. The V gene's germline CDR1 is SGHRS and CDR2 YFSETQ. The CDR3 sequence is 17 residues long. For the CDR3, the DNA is TGCGCCAGCAGCTTGGGTGCCGGGCGGAATAGGCAAGAGACCCAGTACTTC. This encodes CASSLGAGRNRQETQYF.

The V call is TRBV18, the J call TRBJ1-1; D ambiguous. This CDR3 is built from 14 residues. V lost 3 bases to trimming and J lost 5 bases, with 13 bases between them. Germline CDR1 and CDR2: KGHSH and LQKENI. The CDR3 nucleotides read TGTGCCAGCTCACCCGGCCGGGGAGAAACTGAAGCTTTCTTT. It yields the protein CASSPGRGETEAFF. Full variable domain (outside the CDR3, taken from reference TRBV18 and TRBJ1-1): NAGVMQNPRHLVRRRGQEARLRCSPMKGHSHVYWYRQLPEEGLKFMVYLQKENIIDESGMPKERFSAEFPKEGPSILRIQQVVRGDSAAYFCASSPGRGETEAFFGQGTRLTVV.

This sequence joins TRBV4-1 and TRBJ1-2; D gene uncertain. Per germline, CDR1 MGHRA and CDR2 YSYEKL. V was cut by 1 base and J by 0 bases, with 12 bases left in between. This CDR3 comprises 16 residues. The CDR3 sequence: CASSQAKGRANYGYTF. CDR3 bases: TGCGCCAGCAGCCAAGCGAAGGGCCGGGCTAACTATGGCTACACCTTC.

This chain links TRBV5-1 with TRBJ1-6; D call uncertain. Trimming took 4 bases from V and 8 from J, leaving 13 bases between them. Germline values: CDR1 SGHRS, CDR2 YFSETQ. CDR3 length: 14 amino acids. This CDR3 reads CASSTKSVDSPLHF. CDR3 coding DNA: TGCGCCAGCAGCACCAAAAGTGTGGATTCACCCCTCCACTTT.

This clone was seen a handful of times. The CDR3 loop reads CASSSDQGARTEAFF. The DNA for the CDR3 is TGCGCCAGCAGCTCAGATCAGGGGGCGCGCACTGAAGCTTTCTTT. V is TRBV5-1 and J is TRBJ1-1; 8 nucleotides match TRBD1. This CDR3 is 15 amino acids long. Germline assignment: CDR1 SGHRS and CDR2 YFSETQ. With 3 bases clipped from V and 4 bases from J, the junction kept 8 bases outside the gene matches.